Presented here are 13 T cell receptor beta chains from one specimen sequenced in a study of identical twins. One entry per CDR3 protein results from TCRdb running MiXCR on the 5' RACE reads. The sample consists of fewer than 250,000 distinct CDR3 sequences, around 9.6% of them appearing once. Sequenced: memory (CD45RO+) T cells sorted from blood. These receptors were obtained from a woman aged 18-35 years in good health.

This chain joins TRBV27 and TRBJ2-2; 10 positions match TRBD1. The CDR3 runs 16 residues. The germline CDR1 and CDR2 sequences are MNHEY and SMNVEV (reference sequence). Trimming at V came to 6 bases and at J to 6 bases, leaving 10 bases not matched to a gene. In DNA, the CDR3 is TGTGCCAGCAGCGCGACAGGACAGGGGGGGGCCGGGGAGCTGTTTTTT. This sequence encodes CASSATGQGGAGELFF.

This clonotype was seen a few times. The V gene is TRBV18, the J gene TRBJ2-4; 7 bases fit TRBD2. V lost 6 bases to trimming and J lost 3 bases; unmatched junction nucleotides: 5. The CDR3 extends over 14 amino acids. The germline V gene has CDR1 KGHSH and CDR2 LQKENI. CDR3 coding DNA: TGTGCCAGCTCGCAGCGGGGAGACAAAAACATTCAGTACTTC. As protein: CASSQRGDKNIQYF.

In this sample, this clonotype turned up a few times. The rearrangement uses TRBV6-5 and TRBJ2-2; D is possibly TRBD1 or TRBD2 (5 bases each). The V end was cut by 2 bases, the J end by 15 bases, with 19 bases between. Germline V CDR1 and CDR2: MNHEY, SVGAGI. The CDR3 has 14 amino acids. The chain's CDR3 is CASSYESAVGVVFF. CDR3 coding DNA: TGTGCCAGCAGTTACGAGTCCGCAGTGGGGGTTGTGTTTTTT.

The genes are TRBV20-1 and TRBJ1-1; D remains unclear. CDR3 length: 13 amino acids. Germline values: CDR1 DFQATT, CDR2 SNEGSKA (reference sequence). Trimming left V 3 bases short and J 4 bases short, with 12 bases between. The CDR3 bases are TGCAGTGCTAGTAACCCTGGTGGCACTGAAGCTTTCTTT. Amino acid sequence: CSASNPGGTEAFF.

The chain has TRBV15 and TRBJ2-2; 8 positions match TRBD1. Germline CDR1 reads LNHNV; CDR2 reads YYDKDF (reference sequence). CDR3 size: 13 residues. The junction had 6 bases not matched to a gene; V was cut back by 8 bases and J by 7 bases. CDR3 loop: CATGRDRFGELFF. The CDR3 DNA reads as TGTGCCACCGGTCGGGACAGGTTCGGGGAGCTGTTTTTT.

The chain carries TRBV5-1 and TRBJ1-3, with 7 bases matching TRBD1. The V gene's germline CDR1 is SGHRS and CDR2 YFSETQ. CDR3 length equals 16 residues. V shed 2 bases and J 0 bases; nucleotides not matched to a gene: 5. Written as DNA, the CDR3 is TGCGCCAGCAGCTTTAAGACAGGGACCTCTGGAAACACCATATATTTT. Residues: CASSFKTGTSGNTIYF.

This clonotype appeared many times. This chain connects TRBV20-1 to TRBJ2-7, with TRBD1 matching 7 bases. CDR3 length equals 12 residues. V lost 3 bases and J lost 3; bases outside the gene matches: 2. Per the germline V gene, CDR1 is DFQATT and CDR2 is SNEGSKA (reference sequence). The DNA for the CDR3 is TGCAGTGCTAGGCCAGGGGGCTACGAGCAGTACTTC. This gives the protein CSARPGGYEQYF.

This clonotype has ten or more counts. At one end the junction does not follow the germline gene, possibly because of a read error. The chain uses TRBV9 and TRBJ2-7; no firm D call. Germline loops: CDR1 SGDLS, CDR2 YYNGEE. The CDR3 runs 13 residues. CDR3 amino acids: CASSVASDTQPDF. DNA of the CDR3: TGTGCCAGCAGCGTAGCATCCGACACCCAACCGGACTTC.

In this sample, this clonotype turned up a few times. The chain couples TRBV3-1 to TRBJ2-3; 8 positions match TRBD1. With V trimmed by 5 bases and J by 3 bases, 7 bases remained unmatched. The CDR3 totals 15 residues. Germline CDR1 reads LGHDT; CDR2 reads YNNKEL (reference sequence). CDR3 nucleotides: TGTGCCAGCAGCTACCGGACAGGGAGGACAGATACGCAGTATTTT. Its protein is CASSYRTGRTDTQYF.

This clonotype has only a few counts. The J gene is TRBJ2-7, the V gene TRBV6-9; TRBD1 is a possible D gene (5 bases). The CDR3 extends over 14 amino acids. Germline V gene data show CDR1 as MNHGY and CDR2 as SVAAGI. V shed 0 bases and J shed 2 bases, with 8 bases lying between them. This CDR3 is CASSYSNRPYEQYF. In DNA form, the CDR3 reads TGTGCCAGCAGTTATTCGAACAGGCCCTACGAGCAGTACTTC.

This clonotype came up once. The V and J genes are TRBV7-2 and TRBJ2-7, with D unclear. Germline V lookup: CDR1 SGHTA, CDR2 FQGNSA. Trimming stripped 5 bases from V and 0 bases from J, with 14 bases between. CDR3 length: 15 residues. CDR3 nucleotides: TGTGCCAGCAGCCAAGGCCCACTGAGCTCCTACGAGCAGTACTTC. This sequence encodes CASSQGPLSSYEQYF.

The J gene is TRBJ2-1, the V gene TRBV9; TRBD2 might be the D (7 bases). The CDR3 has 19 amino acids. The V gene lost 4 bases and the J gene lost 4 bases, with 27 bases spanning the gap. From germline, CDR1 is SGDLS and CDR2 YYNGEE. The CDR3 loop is CASSSSGAGGSAIYNEQFF. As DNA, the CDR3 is TGTGCCAGCAGCTCATCAGGGGCTGGCGGGAGTGCAATTTACAATGAGCAGTTCTTC.

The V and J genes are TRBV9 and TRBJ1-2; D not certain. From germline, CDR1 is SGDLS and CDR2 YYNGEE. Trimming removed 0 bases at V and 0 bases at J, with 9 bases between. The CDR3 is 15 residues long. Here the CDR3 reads CASSVGRPTNYGYTF. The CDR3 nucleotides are TGTGCCAGCAGCGTAGGCCGCCCGACTAACTATGGCTACACCTTC.